This T cell receptor (beta chain) comes out of a study of neurological immune-mediated disorders. Unsorted libraries used 2 million PBMCs kept at -80 degrees C. There are many counts of this clonotype. The CDR3 extends over 13 amino acids. V was clipped by 4 bases and J by 3 bases; unmatched bases: 4. The V gene's germline CDR1 is DFQATT and CDR2 SNEGSKA (reference sequence). TCRdb recomputed calls from the 5' RACE reads with MiXCR, one row per CDR3 protein. The sample has roughly 34,000 distinct CDR3 sequences; around 4.5% are singletons. This receptor was taken from a man aged 18-30 years in good health. Sequenced input: PBMCs. The chain is built from TRBV20-1 and TRBJ1-1; 8 bases are shared with TRBD1. CDR3: CSATSTGDTEAFF. CDR3 sequence (DNA): TGCAGTGCTACCTCGACAGGGGACACTGAAGCTTTCTTT.